The sample holds one count of the clone carrying this TCR beta chain. Its antigen is undetermined. V was cut by 8 bases and J by 6 bases, with 8 bases left in between. Germline-derived CDR1 and CDR2 are WNHNN and SYGVQD (reference sequence). The CDR3 is made up of 11 amino acids. The sample is drawn from a study of OX40 agonist ivuxolimab in advanced cancers. Background on the study: Patients were treated with intravenous ivuxolimab, dosed at 0.01 to 10 mg/kg and infused every 2 weeks.

The repertoire was sequenced with immunoSEQ multiplex PCR; TCRdb's copy has only in-frame clones and lacks some. The sample includes 55,000 to 80,000 clones, more than 80% of them seen just once. Overall study findings and caveats: People who partly responded at 0.1-3.0 mg/kg had some of the least clonal expansion seen. Dosing at 0.1 to 3.0 mg/kg was accompanied by clonal expansion of CD4+ and CD8+ blood T cells by week 6.

The origin of this receptor is an adult with an advanced solid tumor such as melanoma, head and neck, liver or kidney cancer. The sequences come from CD4+ or CD8+ T cells sorted from blood, collected in a trial of the OX40 agonist ivuxolimab. The rearrangement links TRBV10-1 to TRBJ2-1; D is unresolved. The CDR3 loop is CASSSTNEQFF. CDR3 sequence (DNA): TGCGCCAGCTCCTCTACCAATGAGCAGTTCTTC.